One and the same sample provided the 5 T cell receptor beta chains below, sequenced in a study of control samples from healthy donors and cancer patients. Assay: immunoSEQ multiplex PCR; the TCRdb copy retains only in-frame clones and omits some. The sample records roughly 130,000 clones, around 90% being singletons. Sequenced input: blood. Every receptor here comes from a man between 18 and 29 years old in good health.

The V call is TRBV6-1, the J call TRBJ2-7; TRBD1 matches at 9 bases. CDR1 MNHNS and CDR2 SASEGT come from the germline V gene. CDR3 length: 12 amino acids. CDR3 amino acids: CASSEWTGARNV. CDR3 coding DNA: TGTGCCAGCAGTGAATGGACAGGGGCAAGGAACGTC.

The chain has TRBV14 and TRBJ2-3, with D possibly being TRBD1 (5 bases). V lost 2 bases and J 0 bases, leaving 9 bases between the germline ends. Germline V CDR1 and CDR2: SGHDN, FVKESK. This CDR3 contains 15 residues. The CDR3 is CASSQRGDSTDTQYF. CDR3 coding DNA: TGTGCCAGCAGCCAAAGGGGTGACAGCACAGATACGCAGTATTTT.

The genes are TRBV11-2 and TRBJ1-5, with 8 bases that match TRBD1. Germline trimming cut 3 bases from V and 4 bases from J; bases unmatched to any gene: 5. This CDR3 comprises 15 residues. Germline V CDR1 and CDR2: SGHAT, FQNNGV. The CDR3 is CASSFNGQGNQPQHF. Written as DNA, the CDR3 is TGTGCCAGCAGCTTTAACGGACAGGGAAATCAGCCCCAGCATTTT.

The chain carries TRBV21-1 and TRBJ2-2. TRBV21-1 is flagged as a pseudogene. The CDR3 has 19 amino acids. CDR3 region: CASPHGRKGGDSNTGELFF. In nucleotides, the CDR3 is TGTGCCAGCCCACACGGTAGGAAGGGGGGCGACTCGAACACCGGGGAGCTGTTTTTT.

J is TRBJ1-2 and V is TRBV5-4; D ambiguous. This CDR3 comprises 15 residues. Germline V gene lookup returns CDR1 SGHNT and CDR2 YYREEE (reference sequence). V lost 1 base to trimming and J lost 2 bases, with 12 bases between them. The CDR3 spells CASSLRAAGNYGYTF. DNA for the CDR3: TGTGCCAGCAGCTTGCGGGCAGCCGGCAACTATGGCTACACCTTC.